This T cell receptor beta chain was recovered during a study of blood T cell repertoires in COVID-19 (dated by TCRdb to 2020 to 2021). Background on the whole study: Samples covering the acute and convalescent phases of COVID-19 were provided by collaborators in the United States, Italy and Spain. The material from the prospective study consisted of cDNA or gDNA derived from T cells, B-cell-depleted T cells, or PBMCs. The dataset comprised deeply sampled blood TCRbeta repertoires from subjects exposed to, actively infected with, or recovered from COVID-19. The repertoires were made available in a free public database intended to serve as a resource for research on the immune response to SARS-CoV-2. The samples were drawn from two sources: the first 160 participants of the ongoing ImmuneRACE study, and approximately 1,300 subjects contributed by 6 global collaborators. Nearly every sample came with metadata listing a de-identified subject ID, COVID-19 status, age in years and sex. Where HLA class I and class II types were available, the types were taken from metadata supplied by the sample provider, not from assay-based typing.

TCRbeta CDR3 regions were amplified from genomic DNA by means of the immunoSEQ Assay, a bias-controlled multiplex PCR. As for the original processing: The number of nucleated cells in each sample was estimated by amplification of reference gene primers within the assay. To quantify the absolute abundance of each unique TCRbeta CDR3 rearrangement, sequence reads were collapsed and filtered. For each sample, productive Simpson clonality was calculated by taking the square root of Simpson's diversity index across productive rearrangements. Held by TCRdb, this immuneACCESS table contains in-frame sequences only and omits some clones. Under half of the omission traces to an unresolved V gene where checked; the cause of the rest is unknown. V, J and clone size are taken as reported in that table, and D and trimming were inferred from the DNA itself. This sample has roughly 60,000 clones in its table, and 65% to 90% of those were observed once. The ten largest account for about 13% of the sample.

This clone has a single count. Its antigen is currently not known. There are no base qualities to consult, and no much larger clone falls within one base. CDR1 and CDR2 are drawn from the germline V gene: SGHVS, FQNEAQ. From V the trimming removes 0 bases and from J it removes 4 bases, while the gene matches leave 3 bases of the junction unaccounted for. The CDR3 starts with the cysteine, ends with the phenylalanine, and has 16 residues. The only DNA kept is the CDR3, 48 bases in frame from the first base. Summary of the overall study and its limitations: How much clinical and demographic metadata was included differed by source and by participant, and the metadata was provided uncurated.

The collaborating institutions used their own protocols to collect whole blood in K2EDTA tubes. For TCRbeta analysis, collaborator samples were shipped as frozen whole blood, as isolated PBMCs, or as DNA extracted from either sample type. The V and J segments used are TRBV7-8 and TRBJ2-1, with 10 bases in between that match TRBD2. The source of this sequence is a human donor in a cohort sampled during active COVID-19. The sequencing input was peripheral blood. The nucleotide sequence reads as follows: TGTGCCAGCAGCTTAGCGTCTAGCGGGAGTTACAATGAGCAGTTCTTC. It translates as CASSLASSGSYNEQFF.